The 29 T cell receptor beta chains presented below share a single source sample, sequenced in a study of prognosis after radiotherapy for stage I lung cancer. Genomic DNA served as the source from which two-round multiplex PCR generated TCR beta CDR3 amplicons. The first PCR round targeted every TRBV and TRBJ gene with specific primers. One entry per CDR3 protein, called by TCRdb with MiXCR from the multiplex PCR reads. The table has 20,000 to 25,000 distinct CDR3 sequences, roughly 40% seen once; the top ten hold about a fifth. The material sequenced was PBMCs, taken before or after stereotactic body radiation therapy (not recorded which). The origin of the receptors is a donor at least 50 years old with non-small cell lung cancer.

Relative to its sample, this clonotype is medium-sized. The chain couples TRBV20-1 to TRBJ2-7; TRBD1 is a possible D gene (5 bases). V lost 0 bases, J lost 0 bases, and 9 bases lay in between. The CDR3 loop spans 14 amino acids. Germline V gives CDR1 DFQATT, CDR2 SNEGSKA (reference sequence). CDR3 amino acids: CSARDVGASYEQYF. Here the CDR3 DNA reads TGCAGTGCTAGAGATGTAGGGGCCTCCTACGAGCAGTACTTC.

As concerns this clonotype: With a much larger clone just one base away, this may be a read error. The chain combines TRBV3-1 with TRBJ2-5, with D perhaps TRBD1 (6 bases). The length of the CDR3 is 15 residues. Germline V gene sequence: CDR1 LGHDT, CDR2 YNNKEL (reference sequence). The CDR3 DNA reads TGTGCCAGAAGCCAAGGTCCAGGGGACCAAGAGACCCAGTACTTC. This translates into CARSQGPGDQETQYF.

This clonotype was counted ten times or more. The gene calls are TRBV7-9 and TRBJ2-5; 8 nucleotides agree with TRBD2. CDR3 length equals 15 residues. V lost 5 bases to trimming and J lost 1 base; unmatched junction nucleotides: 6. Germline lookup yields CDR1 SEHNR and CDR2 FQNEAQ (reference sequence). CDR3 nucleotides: TGTGCCAGCAGCCGAGCGGGGGCGCGCCAAGAGACCCAGTACTTC. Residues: CASSRAGARQETQYF.

CDR3 in DNA: TGTGCCAGCAGTTACTCGCAAGGTGGGCGCAATCAGCCCCAGCATTTT. Translating gives CASSYSQGGRNQPQHF. The gene calls are TRBV6-5 and TRBJ1-5; D not certain. Germline lookup yields CDR1 MNHEY and CDR2 SVGAGI. V was clipped by 0 bases and J by 2 bases, with 11 bases between them. The CDR3 totals 16 residues.

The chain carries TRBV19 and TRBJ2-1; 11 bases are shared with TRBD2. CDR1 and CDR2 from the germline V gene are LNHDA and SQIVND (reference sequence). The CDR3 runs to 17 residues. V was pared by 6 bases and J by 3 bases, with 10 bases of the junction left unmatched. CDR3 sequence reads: CASSSSGLAGGYNEQFF. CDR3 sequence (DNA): TGTGCCAGTAGCTCGTCCGGGCTAGCGGGAGGCTACAATGAGCAGTTCTTC.

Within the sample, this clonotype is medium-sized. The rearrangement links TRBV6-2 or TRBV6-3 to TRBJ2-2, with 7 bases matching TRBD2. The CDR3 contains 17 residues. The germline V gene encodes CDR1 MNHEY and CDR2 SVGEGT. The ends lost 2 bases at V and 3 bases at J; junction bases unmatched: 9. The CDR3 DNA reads TGTGCCAGCAGTTACGGGGCATGGGACTATCACACCGGGGAGCTGTTTTTT. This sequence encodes CASSYGAWDYHTGELFF.

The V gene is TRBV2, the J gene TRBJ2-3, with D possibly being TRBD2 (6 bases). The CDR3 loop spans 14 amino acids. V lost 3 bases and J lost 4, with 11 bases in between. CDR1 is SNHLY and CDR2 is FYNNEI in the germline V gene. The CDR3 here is CASSEGRWADTQYF. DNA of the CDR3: TGTGCCAGCAGTGAGGGGAGGTGGGCAGATACGCAGTATTTT.

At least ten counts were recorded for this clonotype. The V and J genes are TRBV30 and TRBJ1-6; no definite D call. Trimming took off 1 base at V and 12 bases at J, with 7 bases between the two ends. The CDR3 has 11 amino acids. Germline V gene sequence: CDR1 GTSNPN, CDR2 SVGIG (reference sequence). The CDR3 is CAWSGDVPLHF. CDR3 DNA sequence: TGTGCCTGGAGTGGAGATGTACCCCTCCACTTT.

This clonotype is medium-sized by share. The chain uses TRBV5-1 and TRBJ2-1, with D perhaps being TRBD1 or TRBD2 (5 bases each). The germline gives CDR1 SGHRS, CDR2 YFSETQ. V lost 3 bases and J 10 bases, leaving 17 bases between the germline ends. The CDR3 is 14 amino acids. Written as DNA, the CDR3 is TGCGCCAGCAGCTCCGGGACGGCCCGGGTGGAGCAGTTCTTC. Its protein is CASSSGTARVEQFF.

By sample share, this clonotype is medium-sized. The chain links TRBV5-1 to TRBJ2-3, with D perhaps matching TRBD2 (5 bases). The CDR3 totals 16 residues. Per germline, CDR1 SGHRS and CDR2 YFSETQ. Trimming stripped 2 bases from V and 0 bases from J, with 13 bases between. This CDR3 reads CASSFSTDSSTDTQYF. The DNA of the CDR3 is TGCGCCAGCAGCTTTAGTACGGACTCTAGCACAGATACGCAGTATTTT.

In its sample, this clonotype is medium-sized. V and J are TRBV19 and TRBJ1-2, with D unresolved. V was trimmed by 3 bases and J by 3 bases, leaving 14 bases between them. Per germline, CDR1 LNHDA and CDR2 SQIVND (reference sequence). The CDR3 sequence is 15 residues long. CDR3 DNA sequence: TGTGCCAGTAGTATTCAGGAGTATACGGACTATGGCTACACCTTC. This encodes CASSIQEYTDYGYTF. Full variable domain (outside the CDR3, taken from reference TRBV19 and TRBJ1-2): DGGITQSPKYLFRKEGQNVTLSCEQNLNHDAMYWYRQDPGQGLRLIYYSQIVNDFQKGDIAEGYSVSREKKESFPLTVTSAQKNPTAFYLCASSIQEYTDYGYTFGSGTRLTVV.

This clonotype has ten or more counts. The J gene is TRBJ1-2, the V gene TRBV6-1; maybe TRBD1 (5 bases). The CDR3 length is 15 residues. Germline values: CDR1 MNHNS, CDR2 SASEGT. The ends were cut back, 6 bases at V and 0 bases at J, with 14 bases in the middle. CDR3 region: CASSPQGPTNYGYTF. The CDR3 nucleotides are TGTGCCAGCAGCCCCCAGGGTCCCACTAACTATGGCTACACCTTC.

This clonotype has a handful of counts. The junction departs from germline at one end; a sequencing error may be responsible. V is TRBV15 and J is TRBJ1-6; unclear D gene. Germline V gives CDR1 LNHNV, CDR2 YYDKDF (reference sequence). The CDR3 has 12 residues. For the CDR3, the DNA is TGTGCCACCAGCTCACGGAATTCACACCTCCACTTT. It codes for CATSSRNSHLHF. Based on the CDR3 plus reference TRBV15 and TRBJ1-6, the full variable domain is DAMVIQNPRYQVTQFGKPVTLSCSQTLNHNVMYWYQQKSSQAPKLLFHYYDKDFNNEADTPDNFQSRRPNTSFCFLDIRSPGLGDTAMYLCATSSRNSHLHFGNGTRLTVT.

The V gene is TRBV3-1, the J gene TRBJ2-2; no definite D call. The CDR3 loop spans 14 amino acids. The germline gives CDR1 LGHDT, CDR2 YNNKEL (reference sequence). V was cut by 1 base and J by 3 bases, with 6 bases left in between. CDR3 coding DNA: TGTGCCAGCAGCCAAGGGGCAGACACCGGGGAGCTGTTTTTT. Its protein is CASSQGADTGELFF.

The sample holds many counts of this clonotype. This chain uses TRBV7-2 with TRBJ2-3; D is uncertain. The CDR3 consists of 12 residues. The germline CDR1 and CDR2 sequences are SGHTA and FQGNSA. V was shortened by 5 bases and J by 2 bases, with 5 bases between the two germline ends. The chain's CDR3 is CASSEFTDTQYF. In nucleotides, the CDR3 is TGTGCCAGCAGCGAGTTCACAGATACGCAGTATTTT.

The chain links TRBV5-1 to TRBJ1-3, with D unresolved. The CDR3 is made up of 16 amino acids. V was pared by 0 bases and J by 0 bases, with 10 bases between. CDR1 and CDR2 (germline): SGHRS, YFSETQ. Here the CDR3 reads CASSLDSVSSGNTIYF. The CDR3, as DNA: TGCGCCAGCAGCTTGGATAGCGTAAGCTCTGGAAACACCATATATTTT.

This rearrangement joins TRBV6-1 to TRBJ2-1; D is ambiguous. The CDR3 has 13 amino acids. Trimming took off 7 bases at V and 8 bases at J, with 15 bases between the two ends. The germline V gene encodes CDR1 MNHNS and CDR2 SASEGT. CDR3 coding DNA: TGTGCCAGCATCACCGGATCGGGCTATGAGCAGTTCTTC. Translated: CASITGSGYEQFF.

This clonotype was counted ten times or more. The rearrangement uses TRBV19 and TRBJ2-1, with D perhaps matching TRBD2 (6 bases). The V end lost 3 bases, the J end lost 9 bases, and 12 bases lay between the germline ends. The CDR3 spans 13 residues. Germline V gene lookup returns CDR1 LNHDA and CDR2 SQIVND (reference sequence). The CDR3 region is CASSIPKTSEQFF. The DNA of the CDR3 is TGTGCCAGTAGTATTCCCAAGACTAGTGAGCAGTTCTTC.

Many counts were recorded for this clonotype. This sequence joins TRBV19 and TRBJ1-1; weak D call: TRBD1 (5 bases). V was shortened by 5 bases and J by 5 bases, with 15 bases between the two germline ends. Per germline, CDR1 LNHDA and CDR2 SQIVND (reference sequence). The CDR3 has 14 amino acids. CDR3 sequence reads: CASSDGTGVTEAFF. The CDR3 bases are TGTGCCAGTAGTGACGGGACGGGGGTGACTGAAGCTTTCTTT.

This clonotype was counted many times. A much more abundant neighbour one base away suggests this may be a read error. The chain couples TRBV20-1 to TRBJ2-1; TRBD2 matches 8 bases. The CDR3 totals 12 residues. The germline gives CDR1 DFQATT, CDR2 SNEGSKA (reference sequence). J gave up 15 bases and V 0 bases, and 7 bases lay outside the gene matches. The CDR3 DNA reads TGCAGTGCTAGAGATCAGGCGGGAGGTGTGTTCTTC. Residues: CSARDQAGGVFF.

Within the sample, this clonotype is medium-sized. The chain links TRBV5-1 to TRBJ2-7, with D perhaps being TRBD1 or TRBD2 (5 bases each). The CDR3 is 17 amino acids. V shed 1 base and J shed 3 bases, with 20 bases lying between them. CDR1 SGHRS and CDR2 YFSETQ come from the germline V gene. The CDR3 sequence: CASSLMSLQVGDYEQYF. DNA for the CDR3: TGCGCCAGCAGCTTGATGAGCCTCCAGGTGGGGGACTACGAGCAGTACTTC.

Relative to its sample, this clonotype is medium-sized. CDR3 in DNA: TGTGCCTGGAATCTGGACACCTACCCTGGTGACTATGGCTACACCTTC. Translated: CAWNLDTYPGDYGYTF. The chain has TRBV30 and TRBJ1-2, with a weak D call TRBD1 (5 bases). With 4 bases removed from V and 3 bases from J, the gap between germline ends came to 21 bases. Germline lookup yields CDR1 GTSNPN and CDR2 SVGIG (reference sequence). The CDR3 runs to 16 residues.

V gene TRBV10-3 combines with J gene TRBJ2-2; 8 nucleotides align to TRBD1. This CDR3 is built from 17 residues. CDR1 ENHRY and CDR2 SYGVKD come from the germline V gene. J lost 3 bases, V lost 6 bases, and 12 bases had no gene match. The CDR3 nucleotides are TGTGCCATCAGCTTTAGTACAGGGGGAATTGACACCGGGGAGCTGTTTTTT. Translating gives CAISFSTGGIDTGELFF.

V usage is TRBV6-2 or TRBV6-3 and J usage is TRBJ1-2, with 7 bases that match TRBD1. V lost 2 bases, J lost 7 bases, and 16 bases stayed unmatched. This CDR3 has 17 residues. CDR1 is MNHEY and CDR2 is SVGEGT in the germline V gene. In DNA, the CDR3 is TGTGCCAGCAGTTACATTTTCGGTGGGAAGGGGGCTCGTGGCTACACCTTC. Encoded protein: CASSYIFGGKGARGYTF.

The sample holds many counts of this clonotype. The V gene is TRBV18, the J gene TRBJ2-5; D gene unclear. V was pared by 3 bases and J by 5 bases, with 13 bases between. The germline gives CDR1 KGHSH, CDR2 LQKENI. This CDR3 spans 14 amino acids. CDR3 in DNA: TGTGCCAGCTCACCGGTTGTAGGCCGGGAGACCCAGTACTTC. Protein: CASSPVVGRETQYF.

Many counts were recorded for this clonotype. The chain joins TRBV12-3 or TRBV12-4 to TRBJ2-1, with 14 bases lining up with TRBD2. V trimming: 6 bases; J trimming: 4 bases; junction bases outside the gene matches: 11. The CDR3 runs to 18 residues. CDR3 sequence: CASSLGLAGGNYYNEQFF. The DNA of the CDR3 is TGTGCCAGCAGCCTAGGACTAGCGGGAGGTAATTATTACAATGAGCAGTTCTTC.

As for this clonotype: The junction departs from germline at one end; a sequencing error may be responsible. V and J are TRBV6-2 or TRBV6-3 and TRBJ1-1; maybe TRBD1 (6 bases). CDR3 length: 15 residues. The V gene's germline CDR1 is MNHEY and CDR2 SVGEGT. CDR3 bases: TGTGCCAGCATGCCGCAGGGGTGGAGGAACACTGAAGATTTATTT. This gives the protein CASMPQGWRNTEDLF.

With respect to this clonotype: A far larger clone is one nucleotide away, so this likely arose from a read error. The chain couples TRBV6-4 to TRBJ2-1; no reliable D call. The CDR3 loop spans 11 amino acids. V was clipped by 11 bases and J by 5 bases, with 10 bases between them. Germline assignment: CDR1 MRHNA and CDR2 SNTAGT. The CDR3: CACVGNNEQFF. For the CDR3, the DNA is TGTGCCTGTGTGGGAAACAATGAGCAGTTCTTC.

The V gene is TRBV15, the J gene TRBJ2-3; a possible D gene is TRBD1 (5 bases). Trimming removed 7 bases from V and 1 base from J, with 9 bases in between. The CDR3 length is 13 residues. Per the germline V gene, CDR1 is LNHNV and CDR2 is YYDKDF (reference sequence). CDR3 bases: TGTGCCACCATCATCAGGGGCACAGATACGCAGTATTTT. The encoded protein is CATIIRGTDTQYF.